One sample yielded the 5 T cell receptor beta chains listed below, sequenced in a study of blood T cells in healthy people across ages. It was with a sample-barcoded 5' primer and a J-beta primer mix that a second PCR of about 6 to 12 cycles was run. TCRdb itself ran the 5' RACE reads through MiXCR, one entry per CDR3 protein. The sample holds hundreds of thousands of distinct CDR3 sequences, less than 25% seen once. Another study also made use of these data, one on T cells of mothers and their children.

The sample consisted of blood. The receptors shown here come from a boy aged 5-17 years in good health.

This clonotype has only a few counts. CDR3 in amino acids: CASLWRGETQYF. The CDR3 region has the DNA TGTGCCTCCCTTTGGCGGGGAGAGACCCAGTACTTC. The chain combines TRBV6-1 with TRBJ2-5; TRBD2 might be the D (6 bases). Germline loops: CDR1 MNHNS, CDR2 SASEGT. The CDR3 extends over 12 amino acids. V lost 11 bases and J lost 4, with 14 bases in between.

The chain employs TRBV20-1 and TRBJ2-5; 13 bases are a match to TRBD2. TRBJ2-1 matches the DNA end more closely, so the J call is doubtful. Germline CDR1 reads DFQATT; CDR2 reads SNEGSKA (reference sequence). This CDR3 has 15 residues. The CDR3 DNA follows: TGCAGTGCTAGCCTTACACTAGCGGGAGGGCAAGAGCAGTTCTTC. Protein product: CSASLTLAGGQEQFF.

This clonotype showed up just a few times. Given a much more abundant clone one base away, this may be a read error. In this CDR3 the conserved last residue, phenylalanine or tryptophan, is missing, so a read error is likely. The chain employs TRBV20-1 and TRBJ2-4; no firm D call. The V gene lost 3 bases and the J gene lost 7 bases, with 13 bases spanning the gap. The germline gives CDR1 DFQATT, CDR2 SNEGSKA (reference sequence). This CDR3 region has 13 residues. CDR3: CSASAHPGNIQYL. The CDR3 coding sequence is TGCAGTGCTAGCGCCCACCCCGGTAACATTCAGTACCTC.

This clonotype showed up just a few times. CDR3 residues: CSARRGQGGNQPQHF. CDR3 sequence (DNA): TGCAGTGCTAGACGCGGACAAGGGGGTAATCAGCCCCAGCATTTT. The genes are TRBV20-1 and TRBJ1-5, with D maybe TRBD1 (6 bases). V dropped 2 bases and J dropped 4 bases, with 15 bases sitting between them. The CDR3 contains 15 residues. Looked up from germline, CDR1 is DFQATT and CDR2 is SNEGSKA (reference sequence).

A few counts support this clonotype. The chain couples TRBV7-2 to TRBJ2-3; D not resolved. Germline V gene data show CDR1 as SGHTA and CDR2 as FQGNSA. The CDR3 consists of 13 residues. V lost 1 base to trimming and J lost 0 bases, with 2 bases between them. CDR3 bases: TGTACCAGCAGCTTAGACAGCACAGATACGCAGTATTTT. Its translation is CTSSLDSTDTQYF.